The TCR beta chain described here comes from a study of cytomegalovirus exposure and HLA in healthy donors. Overall study results and limits: One later analysis, an examination of the 90 to 150 validation repertoires, found that first-cohort TCR clusters tended to co-occur in them.

Assay used: immunoSEQ multiplex PCR; TCRdb lists only in-frame clones, some missing. This sample carries over 200,000 clones, roughly 84% of them seen once, and the ten largest clones take approximately 2%. CDR3 size: 14 residues. In germline, CDR1 is SGHTA, CDR2 FQGTGA. V trimming: 3 bases; J trimming: 2 bases; junction bases outside the gene matches: 2. Comments on this clone: The antigen is not known.

This receptor was obtained from a woman between 18 and 29 years old in good health and CMV-seropositive. Sequencing was done on a sample of PBMCs. This sequence joins TRBV7-3 and TRBJ2-7; 9 bases are shared with TRBD2. The CDR3 sequence: CASSFASGAYEQYF. In nucleotides, the CDR3 is TGTGCCAGCAGCTTCGCTAGCGGGGCCTACGAGCAGTACTTC.